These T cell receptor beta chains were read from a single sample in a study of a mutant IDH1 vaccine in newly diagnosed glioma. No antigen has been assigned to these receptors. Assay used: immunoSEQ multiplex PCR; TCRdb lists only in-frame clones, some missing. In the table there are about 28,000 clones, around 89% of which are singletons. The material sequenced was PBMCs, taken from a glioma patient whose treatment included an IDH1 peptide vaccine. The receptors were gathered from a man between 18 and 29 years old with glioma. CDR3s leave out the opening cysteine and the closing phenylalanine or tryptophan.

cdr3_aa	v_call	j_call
ASSVGNRDGSPLH	TRBV9	TRBJ1-6
ASSQDREGYNEQF	TRBV4-2	TRBJ2-1
ASSLVSGQAYYGYT	TRBV7-9	TRBJ1-2
ATGRDPEAF	TRBV19	TRBJ1-1
ASSSNPSGDWVYEQF	TRBV7-2	TRBJ2-1
ATRFRGANTEAF	TRBV6-5	TRBJ1-1
ASSFLRDGTYEQY	TRBV21-1	TRBJ2-7
SVPRPNGYT	TRBV29-1	TRBJ1-2
ASRVGGGGTYEQY	TRBV28	TRBJ2-7
ASKTVNEQF	TRBV2	TRBJ2-1
ASSLIGTPAYEQY	TRBV27	TRBJ2-7
AWSVLPSGANVLT	TRBV30	TRBJ2-6
ASSLLGTSGTGELF	TRBV5-5	TRBJ2-2
ASMSGLEANEQF	TRBV6-5	TRBJ2-1
SVGASGSLSYEQY	TRBV29-1	TRBJ2-7
ASSLTREGRAEAF	TRBV7-2	TRBJ1-1
ASSVELNTEAF	TRBV9	TRBJ1-1
ASSRPGLAGADTQY	TRBV5-1	TRBJ2-3
AWSNRDSSNQPQH	TRBV30	TRBJ1-5
ASRVFLGADTQY	TRBV28	TRBJ2-3
ASSERQTMNTEAF	TRBV6-1	TRBJ1-1
SVRDTGAKNIQY	TRBV29-1	TRBJ2-4
ASSIEGSIGELF	TRBV19	TRBJ2-2
ASSLGGGMGETQY	TRBV27	TRBJ2-5
ASSLWLRTGNTDTQY	TRBV5-1	TRBJ2-3
ASSLDVTGANYGYT	TRBV7-2	TRBJ1-2
ASNRGGNTEAF	TRBV9	TRBJ1-1
SALAAYEQY	TRBV20-1	TRBJ2-7
ASSPGAEAF	TRBV18	TRBJ1-1
ASFPGDSSNTEAF	TRBV10-2	TRBJ1-1
ASTPRAWGTMNTEAF	TRBV28	TRBJ1-1
ASLVTPNTGELF	TRBV6-6	TRBJ2-2
SALYQETQY	TRBV20-1	TRBJ2-5
ASSPRDLMTYEQY	TRBV18	TRBJ2-7
ASSPTSGSSYEQY	TRBV4-3	NA
ASSRNLGTSNEQF	TRBV4-1	TRBJ2-1
AWGVGGYEQY	TRBV30	TRBJ2-7
ASSPSGSTYNEQF	TRBV7-8	TRBJ2-1
SGGEGLNYGYT	TRBV29-1	TRBJ1-2
ASSLGDWQETQY	TRBV5-1	TRBJ2-5
ASSGGTVGETQY	TRBV2	TRBJ2-5
ASSPTADASYEQY	TRBV19	TRBJ2-7
ASSWTGTSSSYEQY	TRBV28	TRBJ2-7
ASRVEFTGELF	TRBV28	TRBJ2-2
ASSRSDQYYEQY	TRBV14	TRBJ2-7
ASSPGLTYEQY	TRBV6-1	TRBJ2-7
SVVLAGNNEQF	TRBV29-1	TRBJ2-1
ASSLETAANTGELF	TRBV5-1	TRBJ2-2
SASMNPGYT	TRBV20-1	TRBJ1-2
AWSELRVTGANVLT	TRBV30	TRBJ2-6
ASSRDRTNTEAF	TRBV4-1	TRBJ1-1